These 19 T cell receptor beta chains originate from one sample sequenced in a study of tumor-infiltrating lymphocytes in primary liver carcinoma. The researchers produced TCR beta cDNA from 400 to 650 ng total RNA with a constant-region primer. Three nested multiplex PCR rounds, a slightly modified ARM-PCR, produced the libraries for TCR beta. Primers for the first two PCR rounds were TRBV1-TRBV30 forward primers and a C-beta reverse primer (around 10 cycles per round). TCRdb itself ran the multiplex PCR reads through MiXCR, one entry per CDR3 protein. The table has about 350,000 distinct CDR3 sequences, less than 70% seen once. Blood RNA was derived from unsorted whole blood, and germline DNA was extracted too. Sequenced input: peripheral blood. The receptors come from a man aged 40-55 years with primary liver carcinoma and hepatitis B virus infection.

This clonotype showed up many times. The V call is TRBV12-3 or TRBV12-4, the J call TRBJ2-2, with D possibly being TRBD1 (6 bases). The V end was cut by 6 bases, the J end by 2 bases, with 7 bases between. CDR3 length: 13 amino acids. This CDR3 reads CASRDRNTGELFF. CDR3 sequence (DNA): TGTGCCAGCAGGGACAGAAACACCGGGGAGCTGTTTTTT.

This clonotype was detected only a few times. A much bigger clone sits one base away, suggesting this may be a read error. The chain couples TRBV5-5 to TRBJ2-2, with a tentative D call TRBD2 (6 bases). With 3 bases removed from V and 6 bases from J, the gap between germline ends came to 9 bases. The CDR3 loop spans 13 amino acids. Per the germline V gene, CDR1 is SGHKS and CDR2 is YYEKEE (reference sequence). CDR3 nucleotide sequence: TGTGCCAGCAGCTGGAGGGACCCCGGGGAGCTGTTTTTT. The encoded protein is CASSWRDPGELFF.

V and J are TRBV6-1 and TRBJ2-2, with TRBD2 matching over 10 bases. This CDR3 has 18 residues. The V segment lost 6 bases and the J segment 2 bases; nucleotides outside the gene matches: 12. Per germline, CDR1 MNHNS and CDR2 SASEGT. CDR3 residues: CASSGIPGLAINTGELFF. The CDR3 DNA follows: TGTGCCAGCAGCGGAATTCCGGGACTAGCGATTAACACCGGGGAGCTGTTTTTT.

About this clonotype: A much larger clonotype is one base distant, so this may be a read error. The conserved phenylalanine or tryptophan is not found at the CDR3 terminus, so this likely reflects a read error. The CDR3 DNA reads TGCAGCGTCAGGACTAGCGGGAGCTACGAGCAGTACATC. Amino acids: CSVRTSGSYEQYI. The V and J genes are TRBV29-1 and TRBJ2-7; TRBD2 aligns across 13 bases. CDR1 and CDR2 (germline): SQVTM, ANQGSEA. The CDR3 has 13 amino acids. V shed 6 bases and J 3 bases; nucleotides not matched to a gene: 2.

In the case of this clonotype: The junction departs from germline at one end; a sequencing error may be responsible. The chain uses TRBV10-3 and TRBJ1-3, with no clear D. Germline V CDR1 and CDR2: ENHRY, SYGVKD. The CDR3 runs 15 residues. The CDR3 DNA reads as TGTGCCATCAGGGACCATCCTAACTCTAGAAACACCATATATTTT. It translates to CAIRDHPNSRNTIYF.

The chain recombines TRBV2 with TRBJ1-1, with a possible D match to TRBD1 (6 bases). CDR1 SNHLY and CDR2 FYNNEI come from the germline V gene. V was pared by 10 bases and J by 5 bases, with 20 bases between. CDR3 length: 14 residues. CDR3: CATTVNRVGTEAFF. Here the CDR3 DNA reads TGTGCCACCACGGTGAACAGGGTGGGAACTGAAGCTTTCTTT. Together with reference TRBV2 and TRBJ1-1, the CDR3 gives the full variable domain: EPEVTQTPSHQVTQMGQEVILRCVPISNHLYFYWYRQILGQKVEFLVSFYNNEISEKSEIFDDQFSVERPDGSNFTLKIRSTKLEDSAMYFCATTVNRVGTEAFFGQGTRLTVV.

A word on this clonotype: A read error is likely, as this CDR3 ends without the conserved phenylalanine or tryptophan. The DNA is left out, because the CDR3 cannot be placed on it with certainty; the CDR3 is given as TCRdb lists it. V and J are TRBV11-3 and TRBJ2-1; TRBD1, the table's D call, was not compared with the DNA. The CDR3 length is 13 residues, termini included. Germline V gives CDR1 SGHNT, CDR2 YENEEA. The CDR3 loop is CASSLESGAGHFL.

This clonotype was observed many times. The chain employs TRBV29-1 and TRBJ1-1; the match to TRBD1 covers 9 bases. The V segment lost 6 bases and the J segment 5 bases; nucleotides outside the gene matches: 7. CDR1 and CDR2 from the germline V gene are SQVTM and ANQGSEA. The length of the CDR3 is 13 residues. CDR3 residues: CSVRGQGETEAFF. The CDR3 nucleotides read TGCAGCGTCAGGGGACAGGGAGAAACTGAAGCTTTCTTT.

For this clonotype: The junction and the germline gene differ at one end; a read error may be behind it. The genes are TRBV6-1 and TRBJ1-2; D gene ambiguous. This CDR3 spans 15 amino acids. Germline V gives CDR1 MNHNS, CDR2 SASEGT. The chain's CDR3 is CASSEASGVGYSYTF. The CDR3 DNA reads TGTGCCAGTAGTGAAGCGAGTGGGGTGGGCTATAGCTACACCTTC.

This chain links TRBV11-2 with TRBJ2-7, with 9 bases matching TRBD1. Trimming cost V 2 bases and J 3 bases; bases outside gene matches: 8. Germline assignment: CDR1 SGHAT and CDR2 FQNNGV. The CDR3 spans 16 residues. This chain's CDR3 is CASSLSNGQGFYEQYF. In DNA, the CDR3 is TGTGCCAGCAGCTTATCTAATGGACAGGGGTTCTACGAGCAGTACTTC.

V usage is TRBV5-1 and J usage is TRBJ2-7; tentative D call: TRBD1 (6 bases). CDR3 length: 13 amino acids. The germline gives CDR1 SGHRS, CDR2 YFSETQ. Trimming took off 0 bases at V and 6 bases at J, with 10 bases between the two ends. DNA of the CDR3: TGCGCCAGCAGCTTGGAGGGGGTCCGCGAGCAGTACTTC. Translated: CASSLEGVREQYF.

The chain uses TRBV29-1 and TRBJ1-5; D is possibly TRBD1 (5 bases). The CDR3 extends over 13 amino acids. The germline V gene encodes CDR1 SQVTM and CDR2 ANQGSEA. The CDR3 DNA sequence: TGCAGTGCTGAGGGACGGGTCGATCAGCCCCAGCATTTT. Translated: CSAEGRVDQPQHF.

The sample holds many counts of this clonotype. This chain uses TRBV4-2 with TRBJ2-7, with D maybe TRBD2 (5 bases). Germline loops: CDR1 LGHNA, CDR2 YNFKEQ. V dropped 0 bases and J dropped 1 base, with 19 bases sitting between them. The CDR3 sequence is 18 residues long. CDR3 region: CASSQDIAGPGGSYEQYF. The CDR3 region has the DNA TGTGCCAGCAGCCAAGATATTGCCGGCCCCGGCGGGTCCTACGAGCAGTACTTC.

The chain couples TRBV6-4 to TRBJ2-1; D gene ambiguous. V lost 0 bases, J lost 3 bases, and 18 bases lay in between. The CDR3 spans 18 residues. The V gene's germline CDR1 is MRHNA and CDR2 SNTAGT. The CDR3 region is CASSDSSRRRSSYNEQFF. In nucleotides, the CDR3 is TGTGCCAGCAGTGACTCGAGTCGGCGACGCTCGAGCTACAATGAGCAGTTCTTC.

Note on this clonotype: This could be a read error, since a much larger clone is one nucleotide away. The chain has TRBV5-4 and TRBJ2-1; the D gene is possibly TRBD1 (6 bases). CDR3 length: 15 amino acids. Germline CDR1 reads SGHNT; CDR2 reads YYREEE (reference sequence). The CDR3 protein is CASSLVGARPNEQLF. CDR3 nucleotide sequence: TGTGCCAGCAGCTTGGTGGGGGCGCGCCCCAATGAGCAGCTCTTC.

As concerns this clonotype: Mismatch with germline at one junction end may stem from a read error. The CDR3 nucleotides are TGTGCCATCAGGCCGACAGGGGACGGGGATCTGTTTTTT. It codes for CAIRPTGDGDLFF. This sequence joins TRBV10-3 and TRBJ2-2; TRBD1 matches at 8 bases. Germline-derived CDR1 and CDR2 are ENHRY and SYGVKD. The CDR3 spans 13 residues.

With respect to this clonotype: One base away lies a much larger clone, so this may be a sequencing read error. J is TRBJ2-1 and V is TRBV10-3, with 8 bases identical to TRBD2. J lost 14 bases, V lost 6 bases, and 9 bases had no gene match. The V gene's germline CDR1 is ENHRY and CDR2 SYGVKD. The length of the CDR3 is 12 residues. The CDR3 loop is CAISNSGAHKFF. CDR3 DNA sequence: TGTGCCATCAGCAATAGCGGGGCGCACAAGTTCTTC.

The genes are TRBV4-2 and TRBJ2-5; 15 positions agree with TRBD2. Germline V gene lookup returns CDR1 LGHNA and CDR2 YNFKEQ. The CDR3 length is 16 residues. Unmatched junction bases numbered 5, after V lost 5 bases and J lost 4 bases. In nucleotides, the CDR3 is TGTGCCAGCAGCAAAGGACTAGCGGGAGGGCCAGAGACCCAGTACTTC. Its translation: CASSKGLAGGPETQYF.

On this clonotype: Here the CDR3 omits its conserved ending phenylalanine or tryptophan, so a read error is the likely source. The chain combines TRBV11-2 with TRBJ2-7; a weak D match, TRBD2 (5 bases). Germline CDR1 reads SGHAT; CDR2 reads FQNNGV. This CDR3 comprises 14 residues. V lost 6 bases and J 0 bases, leaving 12 bases between the germline ends. The CDR3 reads CASSMDLSSYEQYL. The CDR3 nucleotides read TGTGCCAGCAGTATGGACTTAAGCTCCTACGAGCAGTACCTC.